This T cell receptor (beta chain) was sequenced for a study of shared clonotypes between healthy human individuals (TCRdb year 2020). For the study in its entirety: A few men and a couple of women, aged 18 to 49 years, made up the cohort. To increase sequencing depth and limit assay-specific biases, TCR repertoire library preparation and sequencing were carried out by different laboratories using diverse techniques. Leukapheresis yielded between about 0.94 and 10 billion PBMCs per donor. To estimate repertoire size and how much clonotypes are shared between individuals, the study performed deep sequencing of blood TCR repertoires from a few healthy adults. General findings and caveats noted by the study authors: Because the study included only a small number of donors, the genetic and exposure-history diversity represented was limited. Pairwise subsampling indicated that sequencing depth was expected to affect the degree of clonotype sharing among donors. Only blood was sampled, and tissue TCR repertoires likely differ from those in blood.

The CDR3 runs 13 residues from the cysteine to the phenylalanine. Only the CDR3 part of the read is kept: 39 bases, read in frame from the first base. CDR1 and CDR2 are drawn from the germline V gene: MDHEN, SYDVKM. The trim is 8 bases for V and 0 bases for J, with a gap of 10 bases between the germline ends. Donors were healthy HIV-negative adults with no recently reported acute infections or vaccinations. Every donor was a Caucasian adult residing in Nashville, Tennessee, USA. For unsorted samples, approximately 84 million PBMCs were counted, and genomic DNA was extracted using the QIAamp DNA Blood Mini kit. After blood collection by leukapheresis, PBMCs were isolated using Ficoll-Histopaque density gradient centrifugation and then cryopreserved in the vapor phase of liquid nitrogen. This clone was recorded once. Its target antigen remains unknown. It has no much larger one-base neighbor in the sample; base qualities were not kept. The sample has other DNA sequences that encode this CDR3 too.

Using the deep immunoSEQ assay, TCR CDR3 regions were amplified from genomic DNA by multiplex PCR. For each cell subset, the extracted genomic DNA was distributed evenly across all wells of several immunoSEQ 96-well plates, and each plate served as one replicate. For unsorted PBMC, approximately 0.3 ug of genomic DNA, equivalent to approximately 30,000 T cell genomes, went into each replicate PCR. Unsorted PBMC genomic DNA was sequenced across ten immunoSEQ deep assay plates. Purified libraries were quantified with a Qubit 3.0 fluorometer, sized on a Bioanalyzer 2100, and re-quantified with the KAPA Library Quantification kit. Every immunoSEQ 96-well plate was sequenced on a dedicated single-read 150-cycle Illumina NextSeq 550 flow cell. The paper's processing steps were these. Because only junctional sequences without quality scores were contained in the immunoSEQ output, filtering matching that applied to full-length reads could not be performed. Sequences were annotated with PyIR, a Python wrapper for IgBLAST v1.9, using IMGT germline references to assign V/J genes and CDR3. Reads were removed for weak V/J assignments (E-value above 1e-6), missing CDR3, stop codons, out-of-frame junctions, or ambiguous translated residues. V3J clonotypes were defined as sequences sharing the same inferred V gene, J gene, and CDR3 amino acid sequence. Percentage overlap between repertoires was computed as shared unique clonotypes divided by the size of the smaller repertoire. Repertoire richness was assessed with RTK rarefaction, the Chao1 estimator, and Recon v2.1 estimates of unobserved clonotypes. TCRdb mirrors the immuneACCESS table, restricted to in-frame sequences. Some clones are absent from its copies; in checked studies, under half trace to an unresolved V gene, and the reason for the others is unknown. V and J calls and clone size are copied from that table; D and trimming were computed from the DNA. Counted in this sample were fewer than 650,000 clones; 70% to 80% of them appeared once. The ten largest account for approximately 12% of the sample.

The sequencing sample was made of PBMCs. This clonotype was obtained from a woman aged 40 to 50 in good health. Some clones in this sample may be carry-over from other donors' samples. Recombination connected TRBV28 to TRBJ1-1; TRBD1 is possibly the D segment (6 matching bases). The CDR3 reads CASRGTLNTEAFF. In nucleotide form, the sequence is TGTGCCAGCCGTGGGACACTGAACACTGAAGCTTTCTTT.